A selection of T cell receptor beta chains follows, all from one sample in a study of blood T cell repertoires in COVID-19. Some clones are missing from TCRdb's copy, which holds only in-frame ones; the method was immunoSEQ multiplex PCR. Of 280,000 or so clones listed, approximately 83% were seen once; the top ten hold approximately 2%. Sequenced material: peripheral blood. These TCRs come from a woman aged 30 to 39 who had recovered from COVID-19. Both conserved end residues are part of each CDR3. Fields, in order: D gene, J gene, clone size, V gene, CDR3 protein, CDR3 DNA. D genes are given only for firm matches. Rows may omit the clone size; those that give it use once, few, many or a size class.

-,TRBJ1-1,few,TRBV5-1,CASSLEAGNTEAFF,TGCGCCAGCAGCTTGGAGGCGGGGAACACTGAAGCTTTCTTT
TRBD2,TRBJ2-1,few,TRBV5-1,CASSDGTSGLNEQFF,TGCGCCAGCAGCGACGGGACTAGCGGGTTAAATGAGCAGTTCTTC
TRBD1,TRBJ1-2,-,TRBV30,CAWTQGTGRNYGYTF,TGTGCCTGGACCCAAGGGACAGGGAGGAACTATGGCTACACCTTC
-,TRBJ2-1,-,TRBV28,CASSLSDVEGREQFF,TGTGCCAGCAGTTTATCCGACGTAGAGGGCCGGGAGCAGTTCTTC
TRBD1,TRBJ2-7,-,TRBV5-1,CASSITSGTGSYEQYF,TGCGCCAGCAGCATTACCTCCGGGACAGGGTCCTACGAGCAGTACTTC
-,TRBJ2-7,-,TRBV29-1,CSVVVRGHEQYF,TGCAGCGTTGTGGTCAGGGGCCACGAGCAGTACTTC
-,TRBJ1-6,once,TRBV10-3,CAIKGENSPLHF,TGTGCCATCAAAGGGGAAAATTCACCCCTCCACTTT
TRBD1,TRBJ2-2,-,TRBV6-4,CASSDCDRVNTGELFF,TGTGCCAGCAGTGACTGCGACAGGGTCAACACCGGGGAGCTGTTTTTT
-,TRBJ2-2,-,TRBV7-8,CASSPGAGTGELFF,TGTGCCAGCAGCCCGGGAGCGGGCACCGGGGAGCTGTTTTTT
TRBD1,TRBJ2-7,-,TRBV18,CASSPSGTGEGEQYF,TGTGCCAGCTCACCCTCCGGGACAGGGGAAGGCGAGCAGTACTTC
-,TRBJ2-5,-,TRBV28,CASSPPLRGETQYF,TGTGCCAGCAGTCCACCGCTCCGCGGGGAGACCCAGTACTTC
-,TRBJ2-7,-,TRBV5-1,CASSLGPIGSTTSEQYF,TGCGCCAGCAGCTTGGGACCTATCGGGTCTACGACCTCCGAGCAGTACTTC
TRBD1,TRBJ1-4,-,TRBV19,CASSRGQGTEKLFF,TGTGCCAGTAGTAGGGGACAGGGTACCGAAAAACTGTTTTTT
-,TRBJ1-2,-,TRBV3-1/TRBV3-2,CASSQDLYGYTF,TGTGCCAGCAGCCAAGATCTGTATGGCTACACCTTC
TRBD1,TRBJ1-5,-,TRBV7-2,CASSPGGAYQPQHF,TGTGCCAGCAGCCCAGGGGGCGCGTATCAGCCCCAGCATTTT
-,TRBJ2-4,-,TRBV28,CASNQQDRAGDEVF,TGTGCCAGCAACCAGCAAGATAGGGCGGGTGATGAGGTCTTC
-,TRBJ1-6,-,TRBV5-1,CASSPTDSPLHF,TGCGCCAGCAGCCCTACAGATTCACCCCTCCACTTT
TRBD1,TRBJ2-7,-,TRBV6-5,CASSYGTAYYEQYF,TGTGCCAGCAGTTACGGGACAGCCTATTACGAGCAGTACTTC
TRBD1,TRBJ1-4,-,TRBV5-8,CASSLGDRIYEKLFF,TGTGCCAGCAGCTTGGGGGACAGAATATATGAAAAACTGTTTTTT
-,TRBJ2-7,-,TRBV3-1/TRBV3-2,CASSQEPRSVYEQYF,TGTGCCAGCAGCCAAGAGCCCAGGTCTGTCTACGAGCAGTACTTC
TRBD2,TRBJ2-7,-,TRBV7-6,CASSLPGGPSYEQYF,TGTGCCAGCAGCTTACCGGGAGGACCCTCCTACGAGCAGTACTTC
TRBD1,TRBJ1-1,once,TRBV4-1,CASSQHFDRGAEAFF,TGCGCCAGCAGCCAACATTTTGACAGGGGAGCTGAAGCTTTCTTT
-,TRBJ1-4,few,TRBV30,CALGIGALPNEKLFF,TGTGCCCTTGGGATAGGGGCCCTTCCTAATGAAAAACTGTTTTTT
-,TRBJ2-5,-,TRBV18,CASSPRQEETQYF,TGTGCCAGCTCACCAAGACAGGAAGAGACCCAGTACTTC
-,TRBJ1-4,-,TRBV4-2,CASSQEGGENEKLFF,TGTGCCAGCAGCCAAGAAGGGGGGGAGAATGAAAAACTGTTTTTT
-,TRBJ1-1,once,TRBV7-2,CASSRRGNTEAFF,TGTGCCAGCAGCCGACGGGGAAACACTGAAGCTTTCTTT
-,TRBJ1-1,-,TRBV29-1,CSGHGPSTEAFF,TGCAGCGGCCATGGTCCTAGCACTGAAGCTTTCTTT
-,TRBJ2-7,once,TRBV27,CASSFSTDPYEQYF,TGTGCCAGCAGTTTCTCGACAGATCCCTACGAGCAGTACTTC
TRBD1,TRBJ1-6,-,TRBV7-2,CASSLRRPGTGMNSPLHF,TGTGCCAGCAGCCTCCGACGTCCCGGGACAGGGATGAATTCACCCCTCCACTTT
TRBD1,TRBJ2-2,once,TRBV28,CASSRDRGEGELFF,TGTGCCAGCAGCCGGGACAGGGGAGAGGGGGAGCTGTTTTTT
TRBD1,TRBJ1-1,-,TRBV29-1,CSVTQGAAEAFF,TGCAGCGTTACACAGGGGGCGGCTGAAGCTTTCTTT
-,TRBJ1-1,-,TRBV5-4,CASSLEFRGAFF,TGTGCCAGCAGCTTGGAATTCCGCGGGGCTTTCTTT
TRBD1,TRBJ2-7,once,TRBV13,CASSPTPGQGGQYF,TGTGCCAGCAGCCCCACACCAGGACAGGGGGGGCAGTACTTC
TRBD1,TRBJ1-5,-,TRBV19,CASSIMIGTGGSWDQPQHF,TGTGCCAGTAGTATAATGATTGGGACAGGGGGCTCGTGGGATCAGCCCCAGCATTTT
TRBD2,TRBJ2-2,-,TRBV29-1,CSVGLATGELFF,TGCAGCGTTGGACTAGCTACCGGGGAGCTGTTTTTT
TRBD1,TRBJ2-7,-,TRBV7-9,CASSPAGQVSYEQYF,TGTGCCAGCAGCCCGGCGGGACAGGTCTCTTACGAGCAGTACTTC
TRBD1,TRBJ2-7,-,TRBV5-4,CASSLDRGTGEQYF,TGTGCCAGCAGCTTGGACAGGGGAACGGGCGAGCAGTACTTC
-,TRBJ2-5,-,TRBV10-1,CASSEGGARQETQYF,TGCGCCAGCAGTGAGGGGGGGGCGAGGCAAGAGACCCAGTACTTC
-,TRBJ2-7,-,TRBV6-5,CASSYSVSGVSYEQYF,TGTGCCAGCAGTTACTCCGTAAGCGGAGTCTCCTACGAGCAGTACTTC
TRBD1,TRBJ1-3,-,TRBV5-1,CASSDPGQGSSGNTIYF,TGCGCCAGCAGCGACCCGGGACAGGGGAGCTCTGGAAACACCATATATTTT
-,TRBJ2-5,-,TRBV5-1,CASSLDSRQETQYF,TGCGCCAGCAGCTTGGACAGCCGCCAAGAGACCCAGTACTTC
-,TRBJ1-4,-,TRBV7-9,CASSLQELSEKLFF,TGTGCCAGCAGCTTACAGGAACTTTCGGAAAAACTGTTTTTT